Shown below are 32 T cell receptor beta chains from a single sample sequenced in a study of a mutant IDH1 vaccine in newly diagnosed glioma. Which antigens these TCRs recognize remains unknown. The time point: week 11, during vaccination. Vaccine doses each comprised 300 ug of mutant IDH1 20-mer peptide, with topical imiquimod. Sequencing was performed with immunoSEQ multiplex PCR; in TCRdb, only in-frame clones are kept and a portion is missing. The sample has roughly 60,000 clones, about four fifths seen once. The material was PBMCs, obtained from a glioma patient whose treatment included an IDH1 peptide vaccine. The source is a man younger than 40 with glioma.

This clone is deemed medium-sized (0.01 to 0.1%). V and J are TRBV9 and TRBJ1-6; D may be TRBD1 (6 bases). The CDR3 covers 16 residues. Germline assignment: CDR1 SGDLS and CDR2 YYNGEE. Deletions cut 5 bases from V and 0 bases from J, with 12 bases between. CDR3 in amino acids: CASSRQESSYNSPLHF. CDR3 in DNA: TGTGCCAGCAGTCGACAGGAGAGCTCCTATAATTCACCCCTCCACTTT.

The rearrangement joins TRBV28 to TRBJ1-4, with no clear D. This CDR3 spans 14 amino acids. Germline CDR1 and CDR2: MDHEN and SYDVKM. V was trimmed by 3 bases and J by 6 bases, leaving 11 bases between them. In nucleotides, the CDR3 is TGTGCCAGCAGTTTCTCACCCAGCTATGAAAAACTGTTTTTT. Protein product: CASSFSPSYEKLFF.

This clone has more than one count but fewer than ten. J is TRBJ2-3 and V is TRBV7-2; 7 positions match TRBD2. This CDR3 has 13 residues. Germline lookup yields CDR1 SGHTA and CDR2 FQGNSA. V shed 5 bases, J shed 10 bases, and the junction held 9 bases outside the gene matches. The CDR3 sequence is CASSTPGLRSQYF. DNA for the CDR3: TGTGCCAGCAGCACTCCGGGACTAAGGTCGCAGTATTTT.

The chain couples TRBV30 to TRBJ1-1; maybe TRBD1 (5 bases). V shed 1 base and J shed 2 bases, with 14 bases lying between them. Germline CDR1 reads GTSNPN; CDR2 reads SVGIG (reference sequence). The CDR3 contains 15 residues. CDR3 sequence: CAWSGRPGLNTEAFF. In DNA form, the CDR3 reads TGTGCCTGGAGTGGCCGGCCAGGGCTAAACACTGAAGCTTTCTTT.

The gene calls are TRBV19 and TRBJ1-5; D unresolved. The CDR3 consists of 12 residues. The V and J ends lost 7 bases and 7 bases respectively, with 11 bases between them. Germline values: CDR1 LNHDA, CDR2 SQIVND (reference sequence). CDR3 sequence reads: CASNEAMQPQHF. In DNA, the CDR3 is TGTGCCAGTAATGAGGCCATGCAGCCCCAGCATTTT.

This clone was observed a single time. V and J are TRBV6-1 and TRBJ1-1; the D is unclear. This CDR3 comprises 13 residues. V shed 2 bases and J shed 0 bases, with 4 bases lying between them. Germline V gene data show CDR1 as MNHNS and CDR2 as SASEGT. Here the CDR3 reads CASSENLNTEAFF. CDR3 DNA sequence: TGTGCCAGCAGTGAAAATCTGAACACTGAAGCTTTCTTT.

The CDR3 sequence is CASQGYEQFF. In nucleotides, the CDR3 is TGTGCCAGTCAGGGTTACGAGCAGTTCTTC. V is TRBV2 and J is TRBJ2-1; possibly TRBD1 for D (5 bases). Germline values: CDR1 SNHLY, CDR2 FYNNEI. The V gene lost 9 bases and the J gene lost 10 bases, with 10 bases spanning the gap. This CDR3 is built from 10 residues. The variable domain in full, with the rest retrieved from reference TRBV2 and TRBJ2-1, is EPEVTQTPSHQVTQMGQEVILRCVPISNHLYFYWYRQILGQKVEFLVSFYNNEISEKSEIFDDQFSVERPDGSNFTLKIRSTKLEDSAMYFCASQGYEQFFGPGTRLTVL.

The genes are TRBV6-6 and TRBJ1-1; D gene unclear. This CDR3 is 13 amino acids long. Trimming pared 6 bases from V and 6 bases from J, leaving 14 bases between. CDR1 and CDR2 (germline): MNHNY, SVGAGI (reference sequence). In nucleotides, the CDR3 is TGTGCCAGCAGCCCCGCCGTGGTTCCTGAAGCTTTCTTT. Its protein is CASSPAVVPEAFF.

The J gene is TRBJ1-1, the V gene TRBV6-6, with D possibly matching TRBD1 (5 bases). Trimming removed 6 bases at V and 5 bases at J, with 16 bases between. Germline lookup yields CDR1 MNHNY and CDR2 SVGAGI (reference sequence). The CDR3 has 14 amino acids. DNA of the CDR3: TGTGCCAGCAGCCACAGGATCGCGGATACTGAAGCTTTCTTT. It yields the protein CASSHRIADTEAFF.

This clone occurred a few times. This chain links TRBV30 with TRBJ1-1; D is possibly TRBD1 (5 bases). The germline V gene encodes CDR1 GTSNPN and CDR2 SVGIG (reference sequence). V was pared by 2 bases and J by 5 bases, with 9 bases between. The length of the CDR3 is 12 residues. The CDR3 protein is CAWSSPGTEAFF. Here the CDR3 DNA reads TGTGCCTGGAGTTCACCAGGGACTGAAGCTTTCTTT.

This clone has a handful of counts. The V and J genes are TRBV28 and TRBJ1-5; D gene uncertain. V gave up 6 bases and J gave up 1 base, with 10 bases separating them. CDR1 is MDHEN, CDR2 SYDVKM, per germline. The CDR3 is made up of 14 amino acids. As DNA, the CDR3 is TGTGCCAGCAGGGCGGGATTAAGCAATCAGCCCCAGCATTTT. The encoded protein is CASRAGLSNQPQHF.

CDR3 protein: CASSPLSGKKSYEQYF. The CDR3 DNA follows: TGCGCCAGCAGCCCCCTCTCGGGAAAGAAGTCCTACGAGCAGTACTTC. The gene calls are TRBV5-1 and TRBJ2-7; weak D call: TRBD2 (5 bases). V lost 4 bases and J 1 base, leaving 18 bases between the germline ends. Germline assignment: CDR1 SGHRS and CDR2 YFSETQ. The CDR3 is made up of 16 amino acids.

This clone appeared once. The chain uses TRBV5-8 and TRBJ2-5; no firm D call. Germline V gene data show CDR1 as SGHTS and CDR2 as YDEGEE. The CDR3 totals 14 residues. V shed 7 bases and J shed 5 bases, with 18 bases lying between them. In DNA, the CDR3 is TGTGCCAGCTTAGCTTCGGTGGCTTTTGAGACCCAGTACTTC. Protein product: CASLASVAFETQYF.

The chain combines TRBV9 with TRBJ2-7; no definite D call. The germline V and J ends were trimmed by 3 bases and 5 bases, with 21 bases remaining between them. CDR1 and CDR2 (germline): SGDLS, YYNGEE. This CDR3 is built from 16 residues. This CDR3 reads CASSAQGIEVRDEQYF. The DNA for the CDR3 is TGTGCCAGCAGCGCACAAGGTATTGAGGTAAGGGACGAGCAGTACTTC.

This chain connects TRBV18 to TRBJ2-3; D is ambiguous. Germline V gene data show CDR1 as KGHSH and CDR2 as LQKENI. Trimming stripped 6 bases from V and 1 base from J, with 11 bases between. The CDR3 sequence is 14 residues long. This CDR3 is CASSPSRGTDTQYF. The CDR3 DNA is TGTGCCAGCTCCCCCAGCCGGGGCACAGATACGCAGTATTTT.

This clone has only a few counts. This chain connects TRBV4-2 to TRBJ1-1; D unclear. Germline values: CDR1 LGHNA, CDR2 YNFKEQ. Deletions cut 1 base from V and 8 bases from J, with 14 bases between. The length of the CDR3 is 14 residues. This CDR3 is CASSQVSGFAEAFF. The CDR3 nucleotides read TGTGCCAGCAGCCAAGTCTCTGGCTTCGCGGAAGCTTTCTTT.

This rearrangement joins TRBV4-2 to TRBJ1-4; 7 bases are a match to TRBD1. This CDR3 contains 16 residues. The J segment lost 7 bases and the V segment lost 5 bases, leaving 13 bases of the junction unmatched. Germline CDR1 LGHNA, CDR2 YNFKEQ. In nucleotides, the CDR3 is TGTGCCAGCAGCGCCCAAGCTACAGGGGACAGTGAAAAACTGTTTTTT. Translation gives CASSAQATGDSEKLFF.

In nucleotides, the CDR3 is TGTGCCAGTAGTATAGGGGCCCTTGCGGGGAGTCGCACAGATACGCAGTATTTT. Translated, it gives CASSIGALAGSRTDTQYF. The V call is TRBV19, the J call TRBJ2-3; D may be TRBD2 (6 bases). CDR3 length equals 18 residues. The V end lost 1 base, the J end lost 1 base, and 18 bases lay between the germline ends. CDR1 and CDR2 from the germline V gene are LNHDA and SQIVND (reference sequence).

V is TRBV6-6 and J is TRBJ1-2; D unresolved. Trimming shortened V by 6 bases and J by 8 bases, and 13 bases separated the two germline ends. The CDR3 length is 12 residues. Per germline, CDR1 MNHNY and CDR2 SVGAGI (reference sequence). CDR3 region: CASSTSARGYTF. As DNA, the CDR3 is TGTGCCAGCAGCACCTCGGCGCGCGGCTACACCTTC.

The CDR3 sequence: CASSSDSNEQFF. CDR3 nucleotides: TGTGCCAGCAGCTCCGACTCCAATGAGCAGTTCTTC. V and J are TRBV11-3 and TRBJ2-1, with D uncertain. The CDR3 has 12 amino acids. V lost 4 bases, J lost 6 bases, and 7 bases lay in between. Looked up from germline, CDR1 is SGHNT and CDR2 is YENEEA. The complete variable domain, with remaining parts taken from reference TRBV11-3 and TRBJ2-1, reads EAGVVQSPRYKIIEKKQPVAFWCNPISGHNTLYWYLQNLGQGPELLIRYENEEAVDDSQLPKDRFSAERLKGVDSTLKIQPAELGDSAVYLCASSSDSNEQFFGPGTRLTVL.

This clone was recorded a few times. This chain uses TRBV4-1 with TRBJ2-5, with D possibly TRBD2 on 6 matching bases. The CDR3 sequence is 14 residues long. The germline V gene encodes CDR1 MGHRA and CDR2 YSYEKL. V dropped 0 bases and J dropped 10 bases, with 15 bases sitting between them. CDR3 region: CASSQETAGGFQYF. CDR3 DNA: TGCGCCAGCAGCCAAGAGACAGCCGGAGGGTTCCAGTACTTC.

This sequence joins TRBV6-5 and TRBJ1-2, with D possibly being TRBD1 (5 bases). This CDR3 contains 13 residues. CDR1 is MNHEY and CDR2 is SVGAGI in the germline V gene. The germline V and J ends were trimmed by 6 bases and 7 bases, with 15 bases remaining between them. The CDR3, as DNA: TGTGCCAGCAGGCCCCCAGGGAGAGGTGGCTACACCTTC. Translation: CASRPPGRGGYTF.

The chain couples TRBV7-9 to TRBJ2-7; 8 bases align to TRBD1. Germline V lookup: CDR1 SEHNR, CDR2 FQNEAQ (reference sequence). The length of the CDR3 is 16 residues. V was pared by 6 bases and J by 0 bases, with 10 bases of the junction left unmatched. The CDR3 loop is CASRPGQGESSYEQYF. In nucleotides, the CDR3 is TGTGCCAGCAGACCCGGACAGGGAGAGAGCTCCTACGAGCAGTACTTC.

This clone was seen more than once but under ten times. This chain joins TRBV9 and TRBJ2-3; 8 bases align to TRBD1. J was trimmed by 5 bases and V by 0 bases; bases with no gene match: 2. Looked up from germline, CDR1 is SGDLS and CDR2 is YYNGEE. The CDR3 is made up of 14 amino acids. CDR3 sequence reads: CASSVEGTGDTQYF. The DNA of the CDR3 is TGTGCCAGCAGCGTAGAGGGGACAGGAGATACGCAGTATTTT.

The rearrangement uses TRBV4-1 and TRBJ2-1; perhaps D is TRBD1 or TRBD2 (6 bases each). The germline V gene has CDR1 MGHRA and CDR2 YSYEKL. Trimming left V 4 bases short and J 2 bases short, with 12 bases between. The CDR3 loop spans 15 amino acids. The CDR3 DNA follows: TGCGCCAGCAGCCCACGGGGGCAGACCTACAATGAGCAGTTCTTC. This codes for CASSPRGQTYNEQFF.

The J gene is TRBJ2-5, the V gene TRBV15; 7 nucleotides line up with TRBD2. Germline lookup yields CDR1 LNHNV and CDR2 YYDKDF (reference sequence). Trimming removed 9 bases from V and 5 bases from J; junction bases left unmatched: 15. The CDR3 runs to 15 residues. CDR3 protein: CATSGAGGSRETQYF. The CDR3 region has the DNA TGTGCCACATCTGGGGCTGGCGGGAGTAGGGAGACCCAGTACTTC.

In this sample, this clone turned up a few times. This chain joins TRBV7-9 and TRBJ1-5, with D unclear. Germline lookup yields CDR1 SEHNR and CDR2 FQNEAQ (reference sequence). The CDR3 extends over 16 amino acids. The germline V and J ends were trimmed by 5 bases and 5 bases, with 19 bases remaining between them. The CDR3: CASSRQKAPTDQPQHF. Written as DNA, the CDR3 is TGTGCCAGCAGCCGTCAAAAGGCCCCGACGGATCAGCCCCAGCATTTT. Variable domain in full (rest from reference TRBV7-9 and TRBJ1-5): DTGVSQNPRHKITKRGQNVTFRCDPISEHNRLYWYRQTLGQGPEFLTYFQNEAQLEKSRLLSDRFSAERPKGSFSTLEIQRTEQGDSAMYLCASSRQKAPTDQPQHFGDGTRLSIL.

This clone has just a few counts. Other DNA sequences in the same sample also yield this CDR3. The rearrangement joins TRBV11-2 to TRBJ1-2; D is uncertain. Germline V gives CDR1 SGHAT, CDR2 FQNNGV. Trimming shortened V by 1 base and J by 4 bases, and 7 bases separated the two germline ends. There are 13 residues in the CDR3. The CDR3 nucleotides read TGTGCCAGCAGCTTAGGGGTAGTCTATGGCTACACCTTC. Residues: CASSLGVVYGYTF.

This clone was observed a single time. The gene calls are TRBV6-1 and TRBJ1-5; the match to TRBD1 covers 9 bases. With V trimmed by 7 bases and J by 5 bases, 3 bases remained unmatched. The germline V gene has CDR1 MNHNS and CDR2 SASEGT. The CDR3 covers 13 residues. The CDR3 sequence: CASKTGGHQPQHF. The CDR3, as DNA: TGTGCCAGCAAAACAGGGGGCCATCAGCCCCAGCATTTT.

CDR3 loop: CAVAGTGTYEQYF. CDR3 in DNA: TGTGCCGTGGCCGGGACAGGCACCTACGAGCAGTACTTC. The J gene is TRBJ2-7, the V gene TRBV10-3, with 8 bases fitting TRBD1. Germline V gives CDR1 ENHRY, CDR2 SYGVKD. The CDR3 loop spans 13 amino acids. V shed 11 bases, J shed 2 bases, and the junction held 8 bases outside the gene matches.

This sequence joins TRBV5-4 and TRBJ1-5; 7 nucleotides match TRBD1. Germline CDR1 is SGHNT and CDR2 is YYREEE (reference sequence). This CDR3 is built from 14 residues. V was pared by 2 bases and J by 2 bases, with 1 base of the junction left unmatched. The CDR3 DNA follows: TGTGCCAGCAGCTTCCAGGGGGGCAATCAGCCCCAGCATTTT. The encoded protein is CASSFQGGNQPQHF.

This chain connects TRBV11-2 to TRBJ2-1; TRBD1 agrees at 10 bases. This CDR3 is built from 15 residues. With 5 bases clipped from V and 3 bases from J, the junction kept 4 bases outside the gene matches. Germline V lookup: CDR1 SGHAT, CDR2 FQNNGV. CDR3 loop: CASSRDRGDYNEQFF. Here the CDR3 DNA reads TGTGCCAGCAGCCGGGACAGGGGAGACTACAATGAGCAGTTCTTC.